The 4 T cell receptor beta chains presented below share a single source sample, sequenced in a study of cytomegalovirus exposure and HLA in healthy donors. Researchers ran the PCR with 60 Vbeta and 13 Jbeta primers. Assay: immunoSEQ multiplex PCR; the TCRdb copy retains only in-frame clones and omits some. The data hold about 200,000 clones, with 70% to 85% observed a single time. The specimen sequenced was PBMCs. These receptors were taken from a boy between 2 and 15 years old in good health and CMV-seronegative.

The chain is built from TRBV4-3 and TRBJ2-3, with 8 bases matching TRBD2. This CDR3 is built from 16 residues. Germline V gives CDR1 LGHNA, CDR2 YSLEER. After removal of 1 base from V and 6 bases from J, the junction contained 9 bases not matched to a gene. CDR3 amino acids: CASSQGPPGGRDTQYF. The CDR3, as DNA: TGCGCCAGCAGCCAAGGGCCCCCGGGGGGGCGGGATACGCAGTATTTT.

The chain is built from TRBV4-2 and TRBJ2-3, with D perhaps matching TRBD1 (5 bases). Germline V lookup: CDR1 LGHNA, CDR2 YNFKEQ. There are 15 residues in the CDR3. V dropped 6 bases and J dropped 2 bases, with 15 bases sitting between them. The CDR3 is CASSPRQGDTDTQYF. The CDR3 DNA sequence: TGTGCCAGCAGTCCTCGTCAGGGTGACACAGATACGCAGTATTTT.

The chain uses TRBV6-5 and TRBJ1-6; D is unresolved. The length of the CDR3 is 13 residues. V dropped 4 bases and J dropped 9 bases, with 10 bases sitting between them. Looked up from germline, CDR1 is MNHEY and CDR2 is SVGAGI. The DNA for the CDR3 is TGTGCCAGCAGTTCCCAACTGGTTTCACCCCTCCACTTT. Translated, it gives CASSSQLVSPLHF.

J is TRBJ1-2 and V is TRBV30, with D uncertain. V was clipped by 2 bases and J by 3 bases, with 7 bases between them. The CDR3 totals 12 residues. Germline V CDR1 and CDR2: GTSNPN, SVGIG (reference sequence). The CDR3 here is CAWSLGDYGYTF. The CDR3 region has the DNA TGTGCCTGGAGTCTGGGAGACTATGGCTACACCTTC.